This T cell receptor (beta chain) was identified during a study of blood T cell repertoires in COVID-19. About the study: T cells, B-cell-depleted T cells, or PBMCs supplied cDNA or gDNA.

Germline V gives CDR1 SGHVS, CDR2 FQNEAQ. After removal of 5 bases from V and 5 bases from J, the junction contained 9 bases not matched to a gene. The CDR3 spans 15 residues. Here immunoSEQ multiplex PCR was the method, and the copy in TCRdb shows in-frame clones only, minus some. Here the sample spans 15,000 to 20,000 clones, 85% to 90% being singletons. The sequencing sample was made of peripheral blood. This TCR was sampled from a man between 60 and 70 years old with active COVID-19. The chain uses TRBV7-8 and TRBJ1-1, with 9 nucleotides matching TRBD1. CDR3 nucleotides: TGTGCCAGCAGCCCAAATGGACAGGGGTATACTGAAGCTTTCTTT. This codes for CASSPNGQGYTEAFF.